The 17 T cell receptor beta chains given below trace back to one sample, sequenced in a study of blood T cell repertoires in COVID-19. Method: immunoSEQ multiplex PCR; TCRdb's copy keeps in-frame clones and lacks some. Here the sample spans under 250,000 clones, 80% to 90% being singletons. Input material: PBMCs or T cells enriched from blood (not recorded which). These receptor sequences come from a woman aged 18-30 years in a cohort exposed to, infected with or recovered from COVID-19 (not recorded which).

The V call is TRBV27, the J call TRBJ1-5; maybe TRBD1 (6 bases). With 0 bases removed from V and 6 bases from J, the gap between germline ends came to 12 bases. The CDR3 sequence is 15 residues long. Germline V gives CDR1 MNHEY, CDR2 SMNVEV (reference sequence). Here the CDR3 DNA reads TGTGCCAGCAGTTTATCCCCGGGACAAGCTCAGCCCCAGCATTTT. Its protein product is CASSLSPGQAQPQHF.

J is TRBJ2-5 and V is TRBV5-1; 7 bases line up with TRBD2. The CDR3 has 13 amino acids. The V and J ends lost 5 bases and 5 bases, in that order; junction bases with no gene match: 6. Germline CDR1 and CDR2: SGHRS and YFSETQ. DNA for the CDR3: TGCGCCAGCAGTTTTTACGGGAGGGAGACCCAGTACTTC. Protein: CASSFYGRETQYF.

The V gene is TRBV28, the J gene TRBJ2-7; 7 bases map to TRBD1. Germline V gene sequence: CDR1 MDHEN, CDR2 SYDVKM. The CDR3 contains 14 residues. V was pared by 7 bases and J by 3 bases, with 9 bases of the junction left unmatched. The CDR3 is CASNDGTVFYEQYF. CDR3 DNA: TGTGCCAGCAATGATGGGACAGTGTTCTACGAGCAGTACTTC.

The J gene is TRBJ1-3, the V gene TRBV7-8, with 9 bases matching TRBD1. Germline CDR1 is SGHVS and CDR2 is FQNEAQ. The CDR3 extends over 16 amino acids. Germline trimming cut 5 bases from V and 1 base from J; bases unmatched to any gene: 6. As DNA, the CDR3 is TGTGCCAGCAGCCCGACCGGGACAGGGTCTGGAAACACCATATATTTT. Translating gives CASSPTGTGSGNTIYF.

The genes are TRBV7-3 and TRBJ2-1; TRBD2 matches 7 bases. Trimming took 5 bases from V and 7 from J; bases not matched to a gene: 14. The length of the CDR3 is 16 residues. The germline gives CDR1 SGHTA, CDR2 FQGTGA. CDR3: CASSALAVVGGNEQFF. CDR3 coding DNA: TGTGCCAGCAGCGCGCTAGCGGTTGTGGGGGGAAATGAGCAGTTCTTC.

The chain recombines TRBV4-1 with TRBJ2-1; maybe TRBD1 (5 bases). Per the germline V gene, CDR1 is MGHRA and CDR2 is YSYEKL. The CDR3 is 17 residues long. Trimming left V 4 bases short and J 1 base short, with 17 bases between. DNA for the CDR3: TGCGCCAGCAGCCCGCTGGACATGGGGTTTTCCTACAATGAGCAGTTCTTC. Translation gives CASSPLDMGFSYNEQFF.

The rearrangement links TRBV29-1 to TRBJ2-1; 7 nucleotides line up with TRBD1. Trimming at V came to 4 bases and at J to 3 bases, leaving 3 bases not matched to a gene. Germline values: CDR1 SQVTM, CDR2 ANQGSEA. The CDR3 is 13 residues long. In nucleotides, the CDR3 is TGCAGCGTTGCCGGGACAGACTACAATGAGCAGTTCTTC. Its translation: CSVAGTDYNEQFF.

Here the CDR3 reads CASSGGTAPYEQYF. As DNA, the CDR3 is TGCGCCAGCAGCGGTGGGACAGCCCCCTACGAGCAGTACTTC. The gene calls are TRBV5-1 and TRBJ2-7, with TRBD1 identical over 7 bases. Germline CDR1 is SGHRS and CDR2 is YFSETQ. This CDR3 contains 14 residues. V was pared by 4 bases and J by 2 bases, with 6 bases of the junction left unmatched.

This chain joins TRBV2 and TRBJ2-1; 10 bases are shared with TRBD2. From germline, CDR1 is SNHLY and CDR2 FYNNEI. The CDR3 is 15 amino acids. V trimming: 8 bases; J trimming: 2 bases; junction bases outside the gene matches: 6. For the CDR3, the DNA is TGTGCCAGCGGTTTAGCGGGGGGCCCCTACAATGAGCAGTTCTTC. It specifies CASGLAGGPYNEQFF. The full variable domain, in which reference TRBV2 and TRBJ2-1 provide the parts outside the CDR3, is EPEVTQTPSHQVTQMGQEVILRCVPISNHLYFYWYRQILGQKVEFLVSFYNNEISEKSEIFDDQFSVERPDGSNFTLKIRSTKLEDSAMYFCASGLAGGPYNEQFFGPGTRLTVL.

V gene TRBV2 combines with J gene TRBJ1-6; 9 bases are shared with TRBD1. CDR1 is SNHLY and CDR2 is FYNNEI in the germline V gene. This CDR3 has 15 residues. V lost 6 bases, J lost 8 bases, and 8 bases stayed unmatched. CDR3 DNA sequence: TGTGCCAGCAGCCAGGACAGGGGAGGGGATTCACCCCTCCACTTT. Residues: CASSQDRGGDSPLHF.

J is TRBJ1-3 and V is TRBV10-3, with a weak D call TRBD1 (6 bases). Germline V gene data show CDR1 as ENHRY and CDR2 as SYGVKD. Trimming took 8 bases from V and 4 from J, leaving 9 bases between them. This CDR3 has 12 residues. CDR3 DNA sequence: TGTGCCATCGAGGGGACAGGAAACACCATATATTTT. Translation: CAIEGTGNTIYF.

The CDR3 reads CASSLGGDSGNTIYF. The CDR3 nucleotides read TGTGCCAGCAGTCTGGGGGGGGACTCTGGAAACACCATATATTTT. The V and J genes are TRBV2 and TRBJ1-3; weak D call: TRBD1 (5 bases). The germline CDR1 and CDR2 sequences are SNHLY and FYNNEI. The CDR3 contains 15 residues. V lost 5 bases and J lost 0, with 11 bases in between.

For the CDR3, the DNA is TGTGCCAGCAGCCAAGGCGTACTAGCGATCAATGAGCAGTTCTTC. This codes for CASSQGVLAINEQFF. The chain links TRBV4-2 to TRBJ2-1; 7 nucleotides match TRBD2. The V gene end was trimmed by 1 base and the J gene end by 6 bases; junction bases not matched to a gene: 6. Germline V gene data show CDR1 as LGHNA and CDR2 as YNFKEQ. The CDR3 is made up of 15 amino acids.

V and J are TRBV11-2 and TRBJ1-1; D perhaps matches TRBD1 (5 bases). The CDR3 runs to 11 residues. Germline CDR1 reads SGHAT; CDR2 reads FQNNGV. V was clipped by 4 bases and J by 12 bases, with 12 bases between them. The CDR3 nucleotides are TGTGCCAGCAGCTGGGGGGTCGAAACTTTCTTT. Encoded protein: CASSWGVETFF.

This clone was seen more than once but under ten times. This chain's CDR3 is CATSVRGGFEETQYF. In nucleotides, the CDR3 is TGTGCCACCAGTGTAAGGGGAGGTTTTGAGGAGACCCAGTACTTC. V gene TRBV24-1 combines with J gene TRBJ2-5; D is perhaps TRBD2 (6 bases). The V and J ends lost 5 bases and 5 bases respectively, with 17 bases between them. CDR3 length equals 15 residues. Germline CDR1 reads KGHDR; CDR2 reads SFDVKD.

V and J are TRBV10-3 and TRBJ2-3; TRBD2 aligns across 7 bases. The V gene end was trimmed by 3 bases and the J gene end by 2 bases; junction bases not matched to a gene: 8. The germline V gene has CDR1 ENHRY and CDR2 SYGVKD. CDR3 length: 16 residues. The CDR3 reads CAISDLRGKNTDTQYF. CDR3 DNA: TGTGCCATCAGTGATCTGCGGGGGAAAAACACAGATACGCAGTATTTT.

This chain joins TRBV12-3 or TRBV12-4 and TRBJ2-7; TRBD1 might be the D (5 bases). This CDR3 comprises 12 residues. The V end lost 6 bases, the J end lost 7 bases, and 13 bases lay between the germline ends. DNA for the CDR3: TGTGCCAGCAGGACGGCAGGGTGGGAGCAGTACTTC. This sequence encodes CASRTAGWEQYF.